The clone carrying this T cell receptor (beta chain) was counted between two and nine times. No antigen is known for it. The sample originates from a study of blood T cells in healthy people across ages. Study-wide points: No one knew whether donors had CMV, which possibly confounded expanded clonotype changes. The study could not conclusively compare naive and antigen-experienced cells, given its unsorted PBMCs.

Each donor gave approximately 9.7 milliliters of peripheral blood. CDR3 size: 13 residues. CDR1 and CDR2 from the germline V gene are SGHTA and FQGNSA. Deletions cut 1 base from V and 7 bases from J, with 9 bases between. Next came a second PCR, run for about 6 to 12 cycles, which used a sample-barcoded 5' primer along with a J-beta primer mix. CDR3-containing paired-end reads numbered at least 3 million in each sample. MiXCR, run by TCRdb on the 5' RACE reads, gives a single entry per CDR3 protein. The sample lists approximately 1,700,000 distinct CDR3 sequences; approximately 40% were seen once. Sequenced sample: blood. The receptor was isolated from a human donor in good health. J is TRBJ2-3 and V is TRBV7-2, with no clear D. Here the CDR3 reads CASSLVTLNTQYF. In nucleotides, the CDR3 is TGTGCCAGCAGCTTAGTAACCTTAAATACGCAGTATTTT. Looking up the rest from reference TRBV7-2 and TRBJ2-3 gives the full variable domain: GAGVSQSPSNKVTEKGKDVELRCDPISGHTALYWYRQSLGQGLEFLIYFQGNSAPDKSGLPSDRFSAERTGGSVSTLTIQRTQQEDSAVYLCASSLVTLNTQYFGPGTRLTVL.